Given below is one T cell receptor (beta chain) in context. Its antigen is unknown. Germline lookup yields CDR1 MRHNA and CDR2 SNTAGT. The V end was cut by 6 bases, the J end by 0 bases, with 15 bases between. The CDR3 sequence is 16 residues long. This record comes from a study of T cell repertoires in aging, cancer and after chemotherapy. Study-level information: Six age groups, ranging from 30 or younger to 70 or older, included the donors. Clear clonal overlap appeared across healthy donor samples taken over several months to years. Study-wide findings and caveats: Loss of evenness, beyond lost richness, contributed to age-related TCR diversity decline in cancer patients.

TCR beta rearrangements were amplified from peripheral blood genomic DNA. Multiplex touch-down PCR with TRB-A/B primers amplified rearranged V-D-J TRB sequences. TCRdb passed the multiplex PCR reads through MiXCR, listing each CDR3 protein once. The sample holds 10,000 to 13,000 distinct CDR3 sequences, 20% to 30% seen once. This chain connects TRBV6-4 to TRBJ2-1, with D possibly matching TRBD2 (6 bases). Sequenced input: blood. This TCR derives from a human donor in good health. CDR3 bases: TGTGCCAGCAGCCCCTCCGGGACTCACTCCTACAATGAGCAGTTCTTC. It is translated as CASSPSGTHSYNEQFF.